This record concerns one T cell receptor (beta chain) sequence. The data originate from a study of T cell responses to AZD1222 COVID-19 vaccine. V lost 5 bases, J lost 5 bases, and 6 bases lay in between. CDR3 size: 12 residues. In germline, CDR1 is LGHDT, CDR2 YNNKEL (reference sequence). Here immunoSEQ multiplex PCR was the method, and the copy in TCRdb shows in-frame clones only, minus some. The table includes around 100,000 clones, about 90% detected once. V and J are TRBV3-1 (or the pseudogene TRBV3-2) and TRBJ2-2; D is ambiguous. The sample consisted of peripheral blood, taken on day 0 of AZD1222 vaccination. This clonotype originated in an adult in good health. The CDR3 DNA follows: TGTGCCAGCAGCGTAATTACCGGGGAGCTGTTTTTT. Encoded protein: CASSVITGELFF.